The T cell receptor (beta chain) under discussion was sequenced for a study of cytomegalovirus exposure and HLA in healthy donors. Study results and limitations: Published work reported that the classifier diagnosed cytomegalovirus status with high specificity and sensitivity. A few CMV-associated chains were confirmed in vitro to be specific for CMV antigens.

For this clone: Its antigen is unidentified.

Clones were sequenced by immunoSEQ multiplex PCR, and TCRdb holds only the in-frame ones, with some missing. The table lists around 60,000 clones, about 96% of them singletons. V dropped 1 base and J dropped 0 bases, with 8 bases sitting between them. Germline V gene data show CDR1 as SGHTA and CDR2 as FQGTGA. This CDR3 has 15 amino acids. This TCR derives from a woman younger than 35 in good health and CMV-seronegative. Material for sequencing was PBMCs. This sequence joins TRBV7-3 and TRBJ2-3; D uncertain. CDR3 protein: CASSLMMASTDTQYF. The CDR3 DNA follows: TGTGCCAGCAGCTTAATGATGGCTAGCACAGATACGCAGTATTTT.